The following is a T cell receptor (beta chain) sequence with its context. Its antigen is currently unknown. These data come from a study of cytomegalovirus exposure and HLA in healthy donors. Overall study findings and caveats: TCR beta sequences reportedly predicted most subjects' HLA-A and HLA-B alleles accurately. Three CMV-associated chains proved CMV antigen-specific in vitro. With high specificity and sensitivity, the classifier reportedly diagnosed cytomegalovirus status. DRB1 had the most TCR associations and HLA-C the fewest, a later analysis found, with rates varying by HLA locus.

PCR used 60 Vbeta primers and 13 Jbeta primers. The table came from immunoSEQ multiplex PCR; TCRdb's copy has only in-frame clones and leaves some out. The data contain 150,000 or so clones, around 81% of them singletons. Trimming removed 4 bases at V and 0 bases at J, with 13 bases between. CDR1 MNHEY and CDR2 SMNVEV come from the germline V gene (reference sequence). The CDR3 totals 15 residues. Sequencing input: PBMCs. The receptor was derived from a man between 40 and 49 years old in good health and CMV-seronegative. The J gene is TRBJ2-7, the V gene TRBV27, with a possible D match to TRBD2 (5 bases). DNA of the CDR3: TGTGCCAGCAGTTGGGGAGCGTCGAGCTCCTACGAGCAGTACTTC. Its protein product is CASSWGASSSYEQYF.